This TCR beta chain came from a study of T cells after yellow fever vaccination. Study observations and caveats: Most clones from primary vaccination were detected again post-booster (roughly 96% CD4, about 88% CD8).

V was shortened by 5 bases and J by 2 bases, with 10 bases between the two germline ends. The CDR3 extends over 13 amino acids. Germline V gene data show CDR1 as SQVTM and CDR2 as ANQGSEA. At least ten counts were recorded for this clonotype. The antigen is unknown. Each CDR3 protein gets one entry after TCRdb re-called the 5' RACE reads with MiXCR. The data contain about 320,000 distinct CDR3 sequences, around 4.3% of them singletons. The material sequenced was PBMCs, taken 15 days after the yellow fever booster vaccination. This receptor was identified in a man younger than 35 who received the YFV17D yellow fever vaccine. This rearrangement joins TRBV29-1 to TRBJ1-5, with no clear D. The DNA of the CDR3 is TGCAGCGTTCTCGAGTACGGCAATCAGCCCCAGCATTTT. This codes for CSVLEYGNQPQHF.